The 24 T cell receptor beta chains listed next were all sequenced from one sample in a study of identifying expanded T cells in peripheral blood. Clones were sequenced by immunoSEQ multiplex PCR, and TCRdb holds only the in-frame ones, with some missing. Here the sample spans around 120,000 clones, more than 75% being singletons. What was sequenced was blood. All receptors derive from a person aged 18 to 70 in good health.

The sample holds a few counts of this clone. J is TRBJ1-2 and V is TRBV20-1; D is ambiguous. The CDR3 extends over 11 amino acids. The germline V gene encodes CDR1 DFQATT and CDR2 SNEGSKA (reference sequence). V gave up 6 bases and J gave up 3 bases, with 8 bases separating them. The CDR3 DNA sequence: TGCAGTGCCTCCGATCACTATGGCTACACCTTC. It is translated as CSASDHYGYTF.

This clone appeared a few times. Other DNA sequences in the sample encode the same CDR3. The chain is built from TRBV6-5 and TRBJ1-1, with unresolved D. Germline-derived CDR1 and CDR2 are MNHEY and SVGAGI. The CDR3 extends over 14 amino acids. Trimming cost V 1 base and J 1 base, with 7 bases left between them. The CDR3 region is CASSYLDGNTEAFF. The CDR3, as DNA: TGTGCCAGCAGTTACTTGGACGGGAACACTGAAGCTTTCTTT.

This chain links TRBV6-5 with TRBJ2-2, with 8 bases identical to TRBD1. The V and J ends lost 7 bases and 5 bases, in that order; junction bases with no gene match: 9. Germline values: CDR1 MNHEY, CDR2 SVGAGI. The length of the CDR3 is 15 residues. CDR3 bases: TGTGCCAGCAACACCGGGACAGGTTGGACCGGGGAGCTGTTTTTT. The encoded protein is CASNTGTGWTGELFF.

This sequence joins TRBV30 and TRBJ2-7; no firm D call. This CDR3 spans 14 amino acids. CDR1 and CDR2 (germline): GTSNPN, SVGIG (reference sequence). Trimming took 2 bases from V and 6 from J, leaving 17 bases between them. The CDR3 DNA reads TGTGCCTGGAGTCTGGGCAGGACCCAAGGCGAGCAGTACTTC. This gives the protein CAWSLGRTQGEQYF.

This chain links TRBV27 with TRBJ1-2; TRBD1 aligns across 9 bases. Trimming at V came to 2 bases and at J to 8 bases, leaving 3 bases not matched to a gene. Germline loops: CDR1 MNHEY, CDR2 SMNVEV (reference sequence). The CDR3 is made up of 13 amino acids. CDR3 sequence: CASSLMTGGGYTF. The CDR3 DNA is TGTGCCAGCAGTTTAATGACAGGGGGGGGCTACACCTTC.

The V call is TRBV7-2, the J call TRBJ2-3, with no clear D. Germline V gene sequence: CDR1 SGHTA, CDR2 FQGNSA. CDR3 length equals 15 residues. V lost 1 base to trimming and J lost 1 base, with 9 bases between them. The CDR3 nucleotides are TGTGCCAGCAGCTTAGTAGCCTTCGGCACAGATACGCAGTATTTT. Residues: CASSLVAFGTDTQYF.

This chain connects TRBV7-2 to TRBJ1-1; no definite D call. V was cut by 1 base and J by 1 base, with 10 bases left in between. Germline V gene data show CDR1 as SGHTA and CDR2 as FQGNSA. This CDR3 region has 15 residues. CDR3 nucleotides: TGTGCCAGCAGCTTAGGTTTAGGGCGGAACACTGAAGCTTTCTTT. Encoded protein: CASSLGLGRNTEAFF.

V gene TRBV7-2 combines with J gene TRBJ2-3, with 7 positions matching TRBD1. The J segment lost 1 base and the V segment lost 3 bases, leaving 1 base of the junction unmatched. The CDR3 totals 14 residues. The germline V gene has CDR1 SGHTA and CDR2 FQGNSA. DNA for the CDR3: TGTGCCAGCAGCTTCGGACAGGGCACAGATACGCAGTATTTT. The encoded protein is CASSFGQGTDTQYF.

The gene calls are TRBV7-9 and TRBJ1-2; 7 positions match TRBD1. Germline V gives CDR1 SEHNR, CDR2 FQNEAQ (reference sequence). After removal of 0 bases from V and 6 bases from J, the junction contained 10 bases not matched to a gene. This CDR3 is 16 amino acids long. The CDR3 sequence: CASSLASNRGFDGYTF. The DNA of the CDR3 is TGTGCCAGCAGCTTAGCGTCAAACAGGGGTTTCGATGGCTACACCTTC.

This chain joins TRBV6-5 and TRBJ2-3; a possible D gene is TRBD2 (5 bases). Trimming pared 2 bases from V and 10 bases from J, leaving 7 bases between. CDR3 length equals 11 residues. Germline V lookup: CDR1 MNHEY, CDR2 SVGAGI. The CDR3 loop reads CASSYAEAQYF. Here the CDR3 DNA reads TGTGCCAGCAGTTACGCGGAGGCGCAGTATTTT.

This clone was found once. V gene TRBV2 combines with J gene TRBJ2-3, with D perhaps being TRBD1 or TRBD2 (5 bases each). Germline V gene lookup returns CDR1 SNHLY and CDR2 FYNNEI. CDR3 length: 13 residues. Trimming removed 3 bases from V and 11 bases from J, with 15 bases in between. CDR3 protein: CASSDRSGAKQYF. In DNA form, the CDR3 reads TGTGCCAGCAGTGATAGGTCCGGGGCAAAGCAGTATTTT.

CDR3 loop: CASSARDTNYGYTF. CDR3 bases: TGTGCCAGCTCAGCACGGGACACCAACTATGGCTACACCTTC. The chain is built from TRBV18 and TRBJ1-2; D possibly corresponds to TRBD1 (6 bases). The CDR3 runs 14 residues. Trimming took 5 bases from V and 2 from J, leaving 12 bases between them. In germline, CDR1 is KGHSH, CDR2 LQKENI.

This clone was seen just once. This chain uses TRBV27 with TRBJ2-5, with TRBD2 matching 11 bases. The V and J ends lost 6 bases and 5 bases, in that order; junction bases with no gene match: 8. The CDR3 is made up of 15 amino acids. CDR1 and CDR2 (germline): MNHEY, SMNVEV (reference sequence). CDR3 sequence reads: CASRRIAGGLETQYF. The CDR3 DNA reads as TGTGCCAGCAGACGTATAGCGGGGGGGCTTGAGACCCAGTACTTC.

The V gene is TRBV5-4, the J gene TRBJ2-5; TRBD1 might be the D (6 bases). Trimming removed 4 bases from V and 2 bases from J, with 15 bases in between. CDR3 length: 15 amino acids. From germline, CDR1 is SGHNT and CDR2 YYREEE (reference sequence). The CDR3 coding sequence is TGTGCCAGCAGCACACACAAGGACAGTCAAGAGACCCAGTACTTC. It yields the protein CASSTHKDSQETQYF.

The CDR3 DNA reads TGTGCCAGCACCCCGGGACTAGCGGAGACCCAGTACTTC. Translated: CASTPGLAETQYF. The chain recombines TRBV7-2 with TRBJ2-5, with 10 bases fitting TRBD2. J lost 5 bases, V lost 7 bases, and 4 bases had no gene match. Germline-derived CDR1 and CDR2 are SGHTA and FQGNSA. CDR3 size: 13 residues.

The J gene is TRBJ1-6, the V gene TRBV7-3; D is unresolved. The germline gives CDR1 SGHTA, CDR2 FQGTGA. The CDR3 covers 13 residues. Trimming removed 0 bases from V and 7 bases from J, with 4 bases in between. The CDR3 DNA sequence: TGTGCCAGCAGCTTAACTGGAAATTCACCCCTCCACTTT. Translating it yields CASSLTGNSPLHF.

The CDR3 nucleotides are TGTGCCAGCAGCCAGAGGGCGGTAATCCAGGAGGAGACCCAGTACTTC. Its protein is CASSQRAVIQEETQYF. The chain uses TRBV14 and TRBJ2-5; D may be TRBD2 (5 bases). Trimming stripped 3 bases from V and 5 bases from J, with 19 bases between. The germline CDR1 and CDR2 sequences are SGHDN and FVKESK. CDR3 length: 16 residues.

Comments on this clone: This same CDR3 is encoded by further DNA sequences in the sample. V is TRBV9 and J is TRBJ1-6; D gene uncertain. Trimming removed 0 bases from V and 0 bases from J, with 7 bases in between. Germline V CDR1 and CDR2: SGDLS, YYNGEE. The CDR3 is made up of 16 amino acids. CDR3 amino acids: CASSVGGSSYNSPLHF. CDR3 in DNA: TGTGCCAGCAGCGTAGGCGGTAGCTCCTATAATTCACCCCTCCACTTT.

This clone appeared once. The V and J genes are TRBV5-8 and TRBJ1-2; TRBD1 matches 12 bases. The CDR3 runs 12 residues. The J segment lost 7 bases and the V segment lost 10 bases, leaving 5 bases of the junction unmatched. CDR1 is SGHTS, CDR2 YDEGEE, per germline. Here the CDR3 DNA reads TGTGCCGGAGGGGACAGGGGGCTTGGCTACACCTTC. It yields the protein CAGGDRGLGYTF.

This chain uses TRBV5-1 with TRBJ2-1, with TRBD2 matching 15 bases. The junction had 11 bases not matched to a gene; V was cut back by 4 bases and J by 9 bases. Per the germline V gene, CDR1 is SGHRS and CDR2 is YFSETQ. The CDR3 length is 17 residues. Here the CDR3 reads CASSPDRTSGGAIEQFF. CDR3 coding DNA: TGCGCCAGCAGCCCCGACCGGACTAGCGGGGGGGCTATTGAGCAGTTCTTC. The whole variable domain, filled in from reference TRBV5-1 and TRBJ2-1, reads KAGVTQTPRYLIKTRGQQVTLSCSPISGHRSVSWYQQTPGQGLQFLFEYFSETQRNKGNFPGRFSGRQFSNSRSEMNVSTLELGDSALYLCASSPDRTSGGAIEQFFGPGTRLTVL.

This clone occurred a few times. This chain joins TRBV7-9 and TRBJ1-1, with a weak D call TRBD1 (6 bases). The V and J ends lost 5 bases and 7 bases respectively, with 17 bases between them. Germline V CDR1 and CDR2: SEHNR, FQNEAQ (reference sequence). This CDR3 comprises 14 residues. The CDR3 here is CASSLQNQGSEAFF. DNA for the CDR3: TGTGCCAGCAGCCTTCAGAACCAGGGGAGTGAAGCTTTCTTT.

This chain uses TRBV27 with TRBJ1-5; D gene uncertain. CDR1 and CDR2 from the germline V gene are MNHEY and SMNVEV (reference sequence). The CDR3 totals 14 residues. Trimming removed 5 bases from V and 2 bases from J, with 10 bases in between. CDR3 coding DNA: TGTGCCAGCAGTATAACGTGGGGCAATCAGCCCCAGCATTTT. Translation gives CASSITWGNQPQHF.

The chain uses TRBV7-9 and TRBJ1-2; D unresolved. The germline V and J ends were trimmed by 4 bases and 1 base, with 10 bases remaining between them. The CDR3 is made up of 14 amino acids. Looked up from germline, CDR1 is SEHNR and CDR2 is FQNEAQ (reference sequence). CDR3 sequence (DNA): TGTGCCAGCAGCTCAGCTTCCGGTAACTATGGCTACACCTTC. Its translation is CASSSASGNYGYTF. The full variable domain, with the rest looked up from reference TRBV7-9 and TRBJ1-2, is DTGVSQNPRHKITKRGQNVTFRCDPISEHNRLYWYRQTLGQGPEFLTYFQNEAQLEKSRLLSDRFSAERPKGSFSTLEIQRTEQGDSAMYLCASSSASGNYGYTFGSGTRLTVV.

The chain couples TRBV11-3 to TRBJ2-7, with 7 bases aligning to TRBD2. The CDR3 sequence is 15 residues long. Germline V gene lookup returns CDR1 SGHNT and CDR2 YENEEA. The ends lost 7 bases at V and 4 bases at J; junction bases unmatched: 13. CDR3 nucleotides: TGTGCCAGCACCCCTTTTCCGGGGGGTGAGTACGAGCAGTACTTC. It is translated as CASTPFPGGEYEQYF.